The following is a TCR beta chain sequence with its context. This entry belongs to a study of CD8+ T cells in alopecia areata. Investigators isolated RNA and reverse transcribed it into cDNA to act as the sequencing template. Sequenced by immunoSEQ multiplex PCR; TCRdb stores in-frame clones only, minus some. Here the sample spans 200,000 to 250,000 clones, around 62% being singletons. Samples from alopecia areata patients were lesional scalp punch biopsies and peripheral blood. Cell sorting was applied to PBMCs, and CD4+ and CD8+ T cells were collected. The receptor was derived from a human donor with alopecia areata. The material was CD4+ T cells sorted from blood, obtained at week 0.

The CDR3 loop reads CASSLTPGAYNEQFF. In DNA form, the CDR3 reads TGTGCCAGCAGCTTGACACCGGGGGCATACAATGAGCAGTTCTTC. V gene TRBV7-9 combines with J gene TRBJ2-1; either TRBD1 or TRBD2 may fit D (6 bases each). This CDR3 has 15 amino acids. Germline-derived CDR1 and CDR2 are SEHNR and FQNEAQ (reference sequence). The V end lost 3 bases, the J end lost 4 bases, and 13 bases lay between the germline ends.